A single sample is the source of the 13 T cell receptor beta chains below, sequenced in a study of blood T cells in healthy people across ages. A J-beta primer mix and a sample-barcoded 5' primer were used in a second PCR of roughly 6 to 11 cycles. Each CDR3 protein gets one entry after TCRdb re-called the 5' RACE reads with MiXCR. In the table there are more than 500,000 distinct CDR3 sequences, 25% to 30% of which are singletons. What was sequenced was blood. Receptors were obtained from a woman in her seventies in good health.

V and J are TRBV7-2 and TRBJ2-1; 7 positions agree with TRBD2. The germline V gene encodes CDR1 SGHTA and CDR2 FQGNSA. Germline trimming cut 5 bases from V and 1 base from J; bases unmatched to any gene: 5. The CDR3 totals 15 residues. The CDR3 spells CASSLLANSYNEQFF. The DNA for the CDR3 is TGTGCCAGCAGCCTACTAGCGAATTCCTACAATGAGCAGTTCTTC.

This clonotype was seen more than once but under ten times. The CDR3 sequence: CASSFDRGGGNTIYF. In nucleotides, the CDR3 is TGTGCCAGCAGCTTCGACAGGGGGGGAGGAAACACCATATATTTT. The V and J genes are TRBV7-2 and TRBJ1-3; TRBD1 matches at 9 bases. The CDR3 is made up of 15 amino acids. The trim removed 3 bases at V and 4 bases at J, leaving 4 bases unmatched. Per the germline V gene, CDR1 is SGHTA and CDR2 is FQGNSA.

This clonotype was seen a handful of times. J is TRBJ2-1 and V is TRBV20-1; no firm D call. V dropped 4 bases and J dropped 3 bases, with 10 bases sitting between them. The CDR3 loop spans 13 amino acids. In germline, CDR1 is DFQATT, CDR2 SNEGSKA (reference sequence). The CDR3 bases are TGCAGTGCTACCCGACCAAGCTACAATGAGCAGTTCTTC. Its translation: CSATRPSYNEQFF.

The chain links TRBV12-3 or TRBV12-4 to TRBJ2-7, with 9 bases lining up with TRBD1. The CDR3 covers 14 residues. After removal of 7 bases from V and 4 bases from J, the junction contained 8 bases not matched to a gene. DNA of the CDR3: TGTGCCAGCAACCCGGGACAGGGTTGGTACGAGCAGTACTTC. Protein sequence: CASNPGQGWYEQYF.

The chain links TRBV29-1 to TRBJ1-2, with D hard to call. The V and J ends lost 4 bases and 4 bases respectively, with 22 bases between them. The CDR3 runs 16 residues. Germline V gene lookup returns CDR1 SQVTM and CDR2 ANQGSEA. CDR3 nucleotide sequence: TGCAGCGTTGTGGGAGAGCAGTGGAGTTTTAGCTATGGCTACACCTTC. Its translation is CSVVGEQWSFSYGYTF.

This clonotype showed up just a few times. Compared with germline, one end of the junction differs, possibly owing to a read error. The chain employs TRBV13 and TRBJ2-1, with 8 bases identical to TRBD2. The germline V gene encodes CDR1 PRHDT and CDR2 FYEKMQ (reference sequence). The CDR3 runs to 16 residues. CDR3 region: CAGSLAGSGAGGEQFF. CDR3 DNA sequence: TGTGCCGGCAGCTTAGCAGGGAGCGGGGCGGGGGGTGAGCAGTTCTTC.

This clonotype showed up many times. At one end, the junction sequence differs from germline, possibly due to a read error. The chain combines TRBV5-1 with TRBJ2-3, with D tentatively TRBD1 or TRBD2 (5 bases each). Germline loops: CDR1 SGHRS, CDR2 YFSETQ. The CDR3 sequence is 15 residues long. DNA for the CDR3: TGTGCCAGCAGCTTAGGAAGGGGAGGCACAGATACGCAGTATTTT. Translation: CASSLGRGGTDTQYF. Complete variable domain (other parts from reference TRBV5-1 and TRBJ2-3): KAGVTQTPRYLIKTRGQQVTLSCSPISGHRSVSWYQQTPGQGLQFLFEYFSETQRNKGNFPGRFSGRQFSNSRSEMNVSTLELGDSALYLCASSLGRGGTDTQYFGPGTRLTVL.

This chain joins TRBV12-3 or TRBV12-4 and TRBJ2-3, with 8 bases lining up with TRBD1. V dropped 3 bases and J dropped 4; count of bases not matched to a gene: 3. CDR3 length: 14 residues. The CDR3 loop reads CASSFDRGADTQYF. The DNA of the CDR3 is TGTGCCAGCAGTTTTGACAGGGGCGCAGATACGCAGTATTTT.

The chain is built from TRBV27 and TRBJ1-5; D gene unclear. Trimming removed 5 bases from V and 6 bases from J, with 11 bases in between. Germline V gene sequence: CDR1 MNHEY, CDR2 SMNVEV (reference sequence). The CDR3 totals 13 residues. CDR3 in amino acids: CASSQLLGQPQHF. The CDR3 DNA reads as TGTGCCAGCAGTCAGCTCCTTGGTCAGCCCCAGCATTTT.

This clonotype turned up a few times. This chain joins TRBV6-4 and TRBJ2-5, with TRBD2 matching over 9 bases. The DNA end is more similar to TRBJ2-1, so the J call may be wrong. Germline values: CDR1 MRHNA, CDR2 SNTAGT. The CDR3 is 15 amino acids. CDR3 DNA: TGTGCCAGCAGTGAAACAGCGGGGGGATACAATGAGCAGTTCTTC. Translation: CASSETAGGYNEQFF.

The chain joins TRBV29-1 to TRBJ2-6, with D unresolved. CDR3 size: 13 residues. The V end lost 3 bases, the J end lost 1 base, and 4 bases lay between the germline ends. CDR1 is SQVTM, CDR2 ANQGSEA, per germline. CDR3 nucleotide sequence: TGCAGCGTTGATGGGTCTGGGGCCAACGTCCTGACTTTC. Protein sequence: CSVDGSGANVLTF.

Only a few counts were recorded for this clonotype. This chain uses TRBV24-1 with TRBJ2-2, with D possibly matching TRBD1 (6 bases). This CDR3 comprises 13 residues. The V gene lost 3 bases and the J gene lost 7 bases, with 8 bases spanning the gap. CDR1 KGHDR and CDR2 SFDVKD come from the germline V gene. The CDR3 spells CATSDAGVGELFF. In nucleotides, the CDR3 is TGTGCCACCAGTGATGCAGGGGTCGGGGAGCTGTTTTTT.

The chain recombines TRBV20-1 with TRBJ2-1, with 10 bases lining up with TRBD2. Germline CDR1 reads DFQATT; CDR2 reads SNEGSKA (reference sequence). The junction had 7 bases not matched to a gene; V was cut back by 0 bases and J by 5 bases. This CDR3 is 16 amino acids long. The CDR3 sequence: CSARDRVAGGHNEQFF. The CDR3 bases are TGCAGTGCTAGAGATAGGGTAGCGGGGGGACACAATGAGCAGTTCTTC.